This TCR beta chain was captured in a study of cytomegalovirus exposure and HLA in healthy donors. Study conclusions and caveats: Despite most TCR sequences being rare, some public TCRs occurred in many donors.

Data came from immunoSEQ multiplex PCR; TCRdb stores just in-frame clones and leaves some out. The profile covers roughly 56,000 clones, with over 75% appearing a single time and 2% to 2.5% taken by the ten largest. Note on this clone: Its target is unknown.

The CDR3 is 15 amino acids. Germline CDR1 reads SEHNR; CDR2 reads FQNEAQ (reference sequence). J gave up 2 bases and V 0 bases, and 1 base lay outside the gene matches. The chain uses TRBV7-9 and TRBJ2-7; 10 nucleotides align to TRBD1. The sequenced sample consisted of PBMCs. The TCR sequence derives from a woman in her 30s in good health and CMV-seronegative. The CDR3 spells CASSLAGTGAYEQYF. The DNA of the CDR3 is TGTGCCAGCAGCTTAGCCGGGACAGGGGCCTACGAGCAGTACTTC.